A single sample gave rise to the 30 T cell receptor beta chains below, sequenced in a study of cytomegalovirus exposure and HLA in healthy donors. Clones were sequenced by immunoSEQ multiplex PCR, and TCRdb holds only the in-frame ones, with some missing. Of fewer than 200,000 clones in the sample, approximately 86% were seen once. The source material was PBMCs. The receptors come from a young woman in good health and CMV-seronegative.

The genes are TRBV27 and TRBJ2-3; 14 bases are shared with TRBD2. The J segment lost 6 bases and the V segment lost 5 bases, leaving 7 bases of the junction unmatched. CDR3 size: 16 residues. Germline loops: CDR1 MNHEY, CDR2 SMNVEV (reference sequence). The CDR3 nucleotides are TGTGCCAGCAGTATTCGGACTAGCGGGGGGACGGATACGCAGTATTTT. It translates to CASSIRTSGGTDTQYF.

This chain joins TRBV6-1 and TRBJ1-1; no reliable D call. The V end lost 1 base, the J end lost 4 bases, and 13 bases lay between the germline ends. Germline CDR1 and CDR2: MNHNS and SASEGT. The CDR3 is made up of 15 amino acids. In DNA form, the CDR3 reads TGTGCCAGCAGTGAAGGCAGCCCGCGGGGCACTGAAGCTTTCTTT. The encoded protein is CASSEGSPRGTEAFF.

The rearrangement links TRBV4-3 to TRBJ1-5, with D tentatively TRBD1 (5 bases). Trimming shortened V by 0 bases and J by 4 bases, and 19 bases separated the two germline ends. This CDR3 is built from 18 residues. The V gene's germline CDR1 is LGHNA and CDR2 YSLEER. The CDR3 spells CASSQDPGERGGNQPQHF. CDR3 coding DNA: TGCGCCAGCAGCCAAGATCCCGGGGAGAGGGGAGGAAATCAGCCCCAGCATTTT.

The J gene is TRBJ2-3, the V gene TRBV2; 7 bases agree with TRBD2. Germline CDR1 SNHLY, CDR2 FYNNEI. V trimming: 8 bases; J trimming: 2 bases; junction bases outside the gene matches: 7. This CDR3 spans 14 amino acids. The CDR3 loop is CASGGTTLTDTQYF. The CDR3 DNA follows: TGTGCCAGCGGGGGGACTACTCTCACAGATACGCAGTATTTT. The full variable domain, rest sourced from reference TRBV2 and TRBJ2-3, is EPEVTQTPSHQVTQMGQEVILRCVPISNHLYFYWYRQILGQKVEFLVSFYNNEISEKSEIFDDQFSVERPDGSNFTLKIRSTKLEDSAMYFCASGGTTLTDTQYFGPGTRLTVL.

The CDR3 protein is CASSLGQGVYGYTF. Written as DNA, the CDR3 is TGTGCCAGCAGCTTGGGACAGGGGGTTTATGGCTACACCTTC. V usage is TRBV5-4 and J usage is TRBJ1-2, with 9 bases lining up with TRBD1. Germline trimming cut 0 bases from V and 5 bases from J; bases unmatched to any gene: 2. CDR3 length equals 14 residues. The germline V gene encodes CDR1 SGHNT and CDR2 YYREEE (reference sequence).

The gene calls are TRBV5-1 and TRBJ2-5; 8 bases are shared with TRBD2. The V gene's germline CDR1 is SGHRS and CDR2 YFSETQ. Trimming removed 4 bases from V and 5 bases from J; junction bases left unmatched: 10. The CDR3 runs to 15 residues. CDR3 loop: CASSIGTRSSETQYF. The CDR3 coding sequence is TGCGCCAGCAGCATAGGGACTAGATCTTCCGAGACCCAGTACTTC.

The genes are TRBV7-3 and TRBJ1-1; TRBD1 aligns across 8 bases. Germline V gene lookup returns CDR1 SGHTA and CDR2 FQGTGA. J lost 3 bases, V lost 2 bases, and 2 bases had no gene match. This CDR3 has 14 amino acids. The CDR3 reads CASSLDRGDTEAFF. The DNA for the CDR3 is TGTGCCAGCAGCTTAGACAGGGGCGACACTGAAGCTTTCTTT.

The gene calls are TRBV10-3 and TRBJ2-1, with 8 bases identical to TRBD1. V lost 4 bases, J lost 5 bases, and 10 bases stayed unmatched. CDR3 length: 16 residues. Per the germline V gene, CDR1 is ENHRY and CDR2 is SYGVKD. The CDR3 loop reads CAISVGQGGIDNEQFF. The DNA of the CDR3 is TGTGCCATCAGTGTCGGACAGGGTGGGATAGACAATGAGCAGTTCTTC.

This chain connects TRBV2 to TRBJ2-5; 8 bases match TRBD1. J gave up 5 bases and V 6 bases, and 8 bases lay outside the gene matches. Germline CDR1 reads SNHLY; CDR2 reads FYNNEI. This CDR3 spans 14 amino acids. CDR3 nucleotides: TGTGCCAGCAGCGATCCAGGGGGCCGGGAGACCCAGTACTTC. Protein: CASSDPGGRETQYF.

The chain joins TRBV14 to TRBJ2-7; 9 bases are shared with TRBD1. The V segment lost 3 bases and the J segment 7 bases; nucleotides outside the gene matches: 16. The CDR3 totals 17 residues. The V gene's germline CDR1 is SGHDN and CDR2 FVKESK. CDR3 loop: CASSHISRDRVYVEQYF. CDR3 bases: TGTGCCAGCAGCCACATAAGTCGGGACAGGGTTTATGTGGAGCAGTACTTC. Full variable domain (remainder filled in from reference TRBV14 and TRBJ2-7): EAGVTQFPSHSVIEKGQTVTLRCDPISGHDNLYWYRRVMGKEIKFLLHFVKESKQDESGMPNNRFLAERTGGTYSTLKVQPAELEDSGVYFCASSHISRDRVYVEQYFGPGTRLTVT.

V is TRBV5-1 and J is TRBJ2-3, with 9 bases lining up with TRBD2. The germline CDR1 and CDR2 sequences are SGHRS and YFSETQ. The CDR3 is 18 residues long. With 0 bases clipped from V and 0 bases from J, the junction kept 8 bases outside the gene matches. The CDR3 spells CASSLGAGGVTSTDTQYF. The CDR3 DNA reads TGCGCCAGCAGCTTGGGAGCGGGGGGAGTAACTAGCACAGATACGCAGTATTTT.

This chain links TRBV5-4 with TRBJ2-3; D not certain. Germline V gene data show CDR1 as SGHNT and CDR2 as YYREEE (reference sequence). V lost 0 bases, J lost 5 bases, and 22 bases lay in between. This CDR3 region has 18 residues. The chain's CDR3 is CASSLAGTRPFDEDTQYF. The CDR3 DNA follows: TGTGCCAGCAGCTTGGCGGGTACGAGGCCGTTCGATGAAGATACGCAGTATTTT. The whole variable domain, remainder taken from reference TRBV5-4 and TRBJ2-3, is ETGVTQSPTHLIKTRGQQVTLRCSSQSGHNTVSWYQQALGQGPQFIFQYYREEENGRGNFPPRFSGLQFPNYSSELNVNALELDDSALYLCASSLAGTRPFDEDTQYFGPGTRLTVL.

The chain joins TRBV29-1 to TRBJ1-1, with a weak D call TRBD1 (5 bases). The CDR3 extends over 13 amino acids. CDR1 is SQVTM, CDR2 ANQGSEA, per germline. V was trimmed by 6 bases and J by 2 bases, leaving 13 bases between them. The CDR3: CSVDPDSNTEAFF. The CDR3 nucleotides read TGCAGCGTAGACCCCGACAGTAACACTGAAGCTTTCTTT.

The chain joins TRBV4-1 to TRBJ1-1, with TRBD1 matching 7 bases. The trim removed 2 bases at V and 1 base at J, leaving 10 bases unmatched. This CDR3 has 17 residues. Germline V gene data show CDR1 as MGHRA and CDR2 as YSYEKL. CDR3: CASSQKSGQDPNTEAFF. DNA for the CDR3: TGCGCCAGCAGCCAAAAAAGCGGACAGGATCCGAACACTGAAGCTTTCTTT.

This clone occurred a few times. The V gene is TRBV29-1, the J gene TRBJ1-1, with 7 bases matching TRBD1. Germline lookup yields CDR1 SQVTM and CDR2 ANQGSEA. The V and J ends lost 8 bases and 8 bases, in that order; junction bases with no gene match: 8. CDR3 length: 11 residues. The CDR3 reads CSSWTGHEAFF. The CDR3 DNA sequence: TGCAGCTCGTGGACAGGTCACGAAGCTTTCTTT.

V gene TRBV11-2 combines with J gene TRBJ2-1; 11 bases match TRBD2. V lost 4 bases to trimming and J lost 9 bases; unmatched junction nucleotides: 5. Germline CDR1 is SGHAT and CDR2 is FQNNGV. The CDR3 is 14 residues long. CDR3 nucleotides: TGTGCCAGCAGCTCACTAGCGGGAGTGGGTGAGCAGTTCTTC. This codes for CASSSLAGVGEQFF.

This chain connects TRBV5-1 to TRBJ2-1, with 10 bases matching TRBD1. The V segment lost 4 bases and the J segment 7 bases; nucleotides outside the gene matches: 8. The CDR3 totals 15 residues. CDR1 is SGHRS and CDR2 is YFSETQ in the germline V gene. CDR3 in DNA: TGCGCCAGCAGCCTACAGACGGGACAGGGGAATGAGCAGTTCTTC. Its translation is CASSLQTGQGNEQFF.

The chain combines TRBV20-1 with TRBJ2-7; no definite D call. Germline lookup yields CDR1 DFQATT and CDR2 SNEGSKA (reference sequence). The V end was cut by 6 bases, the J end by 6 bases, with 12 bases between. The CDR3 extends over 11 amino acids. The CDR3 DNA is TGCAGTGCCTCCAACCGAGGCGAGCAGTACTTC. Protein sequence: CSASNRGEQYF.

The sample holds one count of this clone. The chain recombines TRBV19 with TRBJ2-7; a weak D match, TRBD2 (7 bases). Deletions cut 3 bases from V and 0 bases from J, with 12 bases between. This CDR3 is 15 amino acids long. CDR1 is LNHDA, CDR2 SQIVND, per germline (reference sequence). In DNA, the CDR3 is TGTGCCAGTAGTATTTTCGCGGGGGCCTCCTACGAGCAGTACTTC. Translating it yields CASSIFAGASYEQYF.

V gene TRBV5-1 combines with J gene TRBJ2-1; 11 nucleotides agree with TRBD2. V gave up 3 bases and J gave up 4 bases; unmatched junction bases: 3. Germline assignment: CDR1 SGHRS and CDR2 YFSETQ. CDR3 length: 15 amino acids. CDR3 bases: TGCGCCAGCAGCTCGGGACTAGCGGCTTACAATGAGCAGTTCTTC. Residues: CASSSGLAAYNEQFF. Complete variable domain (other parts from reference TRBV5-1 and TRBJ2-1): KAGVTQTPRYLIKTRGQQVTLSCSPISGHRSVSWYQQTPGQGLQFLFEYFSETQRNKGNFPGRFSGRQFSNSRSEMNVSTLELGDSALYLCASSSGLAAYNEQFFGPGTRLTVL.

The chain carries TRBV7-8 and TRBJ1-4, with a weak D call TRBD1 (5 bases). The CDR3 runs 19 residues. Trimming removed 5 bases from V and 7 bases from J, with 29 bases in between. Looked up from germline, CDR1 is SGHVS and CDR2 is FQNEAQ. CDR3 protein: CASSPIRLGLRVFGEKLFF. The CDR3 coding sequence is TGTGCCAGCAGCCCTATTAGGCTGGGACTAAGGGTTTTCGGTGAAAAACTGTTTTTT.

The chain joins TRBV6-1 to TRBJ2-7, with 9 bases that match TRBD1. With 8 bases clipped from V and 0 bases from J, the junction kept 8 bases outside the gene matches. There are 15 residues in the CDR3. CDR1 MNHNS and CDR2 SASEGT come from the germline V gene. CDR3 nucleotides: TGTGCCAGCGGTGGACAGGGGCTGAGCTCCTACGAGCAGTACTTC. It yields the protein CASGGQGLSSYEQYF.

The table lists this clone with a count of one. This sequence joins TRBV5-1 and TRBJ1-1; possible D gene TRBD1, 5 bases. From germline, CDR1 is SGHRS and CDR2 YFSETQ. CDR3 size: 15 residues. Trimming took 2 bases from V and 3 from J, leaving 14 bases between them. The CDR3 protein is CASSLGATGDTEAFF. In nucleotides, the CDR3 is TGCGCCAGCAGCTTAGGGGCGACGGGGGACACTGAAGCTTTCTTT.

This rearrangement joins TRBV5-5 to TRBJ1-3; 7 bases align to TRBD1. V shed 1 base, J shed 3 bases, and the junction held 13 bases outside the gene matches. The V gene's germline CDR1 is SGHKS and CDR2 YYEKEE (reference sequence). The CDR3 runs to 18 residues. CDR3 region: CASSLFLPTGSIGNTIYF. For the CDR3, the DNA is TGTGCCAGCAGCTTGTTTCTGCCGACAGGGAGTATTGGAAACACCATATATTTT.

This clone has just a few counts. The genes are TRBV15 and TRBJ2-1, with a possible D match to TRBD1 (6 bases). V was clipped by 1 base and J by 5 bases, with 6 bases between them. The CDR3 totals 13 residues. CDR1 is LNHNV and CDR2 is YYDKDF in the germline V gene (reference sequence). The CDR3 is CATSRGTDNEQFF. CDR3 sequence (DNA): TGTGCCACCAGCAGAGGGACAGACAATGAGCAGTTCTTC.

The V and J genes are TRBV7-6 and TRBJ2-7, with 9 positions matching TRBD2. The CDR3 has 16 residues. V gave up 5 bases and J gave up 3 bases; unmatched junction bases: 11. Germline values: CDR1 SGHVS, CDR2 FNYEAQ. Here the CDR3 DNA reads TGTGCCAGCAGCGGACGATTTAGCGGGGGCAGCTACGAGCAGTACTTC. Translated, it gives CASSGRFSGGSYEQYF.

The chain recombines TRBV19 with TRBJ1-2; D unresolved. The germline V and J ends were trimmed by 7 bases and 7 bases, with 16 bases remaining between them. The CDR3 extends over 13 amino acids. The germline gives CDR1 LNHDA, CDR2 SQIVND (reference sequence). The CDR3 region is CASTPRIFGGYTF. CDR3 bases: TGTGCCAGTACCCCCAGGATTTTTGGTGGCTACACCTTC.

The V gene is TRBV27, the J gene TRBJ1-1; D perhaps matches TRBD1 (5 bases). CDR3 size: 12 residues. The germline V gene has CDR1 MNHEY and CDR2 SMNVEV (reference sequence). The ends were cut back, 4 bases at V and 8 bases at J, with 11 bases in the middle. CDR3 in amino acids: CASSSRGPEAFF. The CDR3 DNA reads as TGTGCCAGCAGTTCGCGGGGACCCGAAGCTTTCTTT.

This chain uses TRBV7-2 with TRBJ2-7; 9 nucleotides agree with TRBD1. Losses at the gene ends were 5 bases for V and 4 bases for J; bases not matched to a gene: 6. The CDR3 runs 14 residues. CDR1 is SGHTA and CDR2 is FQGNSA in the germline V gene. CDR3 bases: TGTGCCAGCAGCACCTGGACAGGGGCGTACGAGCAGTACTTC. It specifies CASSTWTGAYEQYF.

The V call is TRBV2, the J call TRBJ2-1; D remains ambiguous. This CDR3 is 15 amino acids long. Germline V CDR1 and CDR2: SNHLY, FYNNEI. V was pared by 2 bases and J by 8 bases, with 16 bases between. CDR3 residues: CASSESPFLADEQFF. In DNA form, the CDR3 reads TGTGCCAGCAGTGAATCCCCCTTTCTGGCGGATGAGCAGTTCTTC.